The 27 T cell receptor beta chains reported below all come from one sample, sequenced in a study of T-cell memory formation after mild COVID-19. TCRdb itself ran the 5' RACE reads through MiXCR, one entry per CDR3 protein. The sample includes about 250,000 distinct CDR3 sequences, 15% to 17% of them seen just once. Sequencing used PBMCs or a T cell subset sorted from them (not recorded which). The receptors originated from an adult woman who had mild COVID-19 (a few samples of this study predate the infection). Cell type and time point are not known.

This clonotype was observed many times. J is TRBJ2-5 and V is TRBV20-1, with D possibly matching TRBD2 (5 bases). The CDR3 is made up of 12 amino acids. Trimming removed 3 bases at V and 5 bases at J, with 10 bases between. Germline CDR1 DFQATT, CDR2 SNEGSKA (reference sequence). Here the CDR3 reads CSASPRGETQYF. CDR3 bases: TGCAGTGCTAGCCCCAGAGGGGAGACCCAGTACTTC.

This clonotype has only a few counts. The gene calls are TRBV6-5 and TRBJ2-7; 13 bases align to TRBD2. V trimming: 0 bases; J trimming: 2 bases; junction bases outside the gene matches: 4. The CDR3 extends over 17 amino acids. CDR1 is MNHEY and CDR2 is SVGAGI in the germline V gene. This CDR3 reads CASSYSSGTSGAYEQYF. The CDR3 DNA reads as TGTGCCAGCAGTTACTCGAGTGGGACTAGCGGGGCCTACGAGCAGTACTTC.

This clonotype was recorded a few times. The V gene is TRBV29-1, the J gene TRBJ2-7; D is uncertain. The germline V gene encodes CDR1 SQVTM and CDR2 ANQGSEA. Deletions cut 2 bases from V and 3 bases from J, with 17 bases between. The CDR3 loop spans 15 amino acids. The DNA for the CDR3 is TGCAGCGTTGAATTGCGGATGAAAACGGACTACGAGCAGTACTTC. Protein sequence: CSVELRMKTDYEQYF.

The chain couples TRBV29-1 to TRBJ2-3, with D hard to call. The germline V gene encodes CDR1 SQVTM and CDR2 ANQGSEA. This CDR3 has 13 residues. V lost 3 bases to trimming and J lost 4 bases, with 11 bases between them. For the CDR3, the DNA is TGCAGCGTTGATCCCTGGGGTGCAGATACGCAGTATTTT. This sequence encodes CSVDPWGADTQYF.

The V call is TRBV20-1, the J call TRBJ1-5, with D unclear. The germline CDR1 and CDR2 sequences are DFQATT and SNEGSKA (reference sequence). Trimming cost V 3 bases and J 8 bases, with 14 bases left between them. The CDR3 is 13 amino acids. The CDR3 sequence: CSARNRPAEPQHF. The CDR3 DNA reads as TGCAGTGCTAGGAATAGGCCAGCAGAGCCCCAGCATTTT.

This clonotype was detected a few times. The chain joins TRBV7-9 to TRBJ2-3; 7 nucleotides line up with TRBD1. The CDR3 loop spans 14 amino acids. The germline V gene encodes CDR1 SEHNR and CDR2 FQNEAQ (reference sequence). J gave up 2 bases and V 6 bases, and 5 bases lay outside the gene matches. The CDR3 nucleotides are TGTGCCAGCAGTACCAGGGGGTTCACAGATACGCAGTATTTT. Translating gives CASSTRGFTDTQYF.

This clonotype was recorded many times. The V call is TRBV12-3 or TRBV12-4, the J call TRBJ1-2; D is unresolved. V lost 7 bases, J lost 2 bases, and 20 bases lay in between. This CDR3 is 16 amino acids long. Here the CDR3 reads CASTPQRSTANYGYTF. Here the CDR3 DNA reads TGTGCCAGCACCCCACAGAGGAGCACTGCCAACTATGGCTACACCTTC.

This chain joins TRBV12-3 or TRBV12-4 and TRBJ1-5, with 8 positions matching TRBD1. There are 13 residues in the CDR3. V shed 6 bases, J shed 6 bases, and the junction held 4 bases outside the gene matches. The CDR3, as DNA: TGTGCCAGCAGGCAGGGGGCTGGTCAGCCCCAGCATTTT. Translated, it gives CASRQGAGQPQHF.

This clonotype was detected a few times. The V gene is TRBV6-1, the J gene TRBJ1-2, with D possibly being TRBD1 (5 bases). Trimming stripped 3 bases from V and 6 bases from J, with 11 bases between. CDR1 and CDR2 (germline): MNHNS, SASEGT. The CDR3 sequence is 13 residues long. The CDR3 spells CASSERREDGYTF. The CDR3 DNA reads TGTGCCAGCAGTGAGCGCAGGGAGGATGGCTACACCTTC.

V is TRBV29-1 and J is TRBJ2-1; perhaps D is TRBD1 or TRBD2 (5 bases each). Germline CDR1 SQVTM, CDR2 ANQGSEA. Between the trimmed V and J ends, which lost 8 bases and 8 bases, there was a span of 25 bases. The CDR3 covers 15 residues. Here the CDR3 DNA reads TGCAGCTATGAGTATCAGGGAACTAGGCTATATGAGCAGTTCTTC. Protein: CSYEYQGTRLYEQFF.

The gene calls are TRBV7-9 and TRBJ2-2; 8 positions agree with TRBD2. CDR1 is SEHNR, CDR2 FQNEAQ, per germline (reference sequence). With 4 bases clipped from V and 4 bases from J, the junction kept 5 bases outside the gene matches. The CDR3 has 15 residues. The CDR3 DNA follows: TGTGCCAGCAGCTCGGGACTAGTTCGCACCGGGGAGCTGTTTTTT. This codes for CASSSGLVRTGELFF.

This clonotype was observed a few times. The chain links TRBV10-3 to TRBJ2-1, with 13 bases lining up with TRBD2. J gave up 5 bases and V 4 bases, and 17 bases lay outside the gene matches. Germline-derived CDR1 and CDR2 are ENHRY and SYGVKD. The CDR3 has 20 amino acids. The CDR3 DNA sequence: TGTGCCATCAGTGTTTCTGAAGTACTAGCGGGAGGGCCGTTGAACAATGAGCAGTTCTTC. This translates into CAISVSEVLAGGPLNNEQFF.

The chain has TRBV14 and TRBJ2-5, with a tentative D call TRBD2 (6 bases). Germline CDR1 reads SGHDN; CDR2 reads FVKESK. The CDR3 is 14 amino acids. Trimming took off 4 bases at V and 7 bases at J, with 16 bases between the two ends. This CDR3 is CASSRGGTFGTQYF. CDR3 in DNA: TGTGCCAGCAGCCGCGGAGGGACCTTTGGGACCCAGTACTTC.

This clonotype was picked up a small number of times. The chain combines TRBV7-8 with TRBJ1-5, with D possibly TRBD1 on 5 matching bases. Trimming took off 4 bases at V and 1 base at J, with 11 bases between the two ends. Germline assignment: CDR1 SGHVS and CDR2 FQNEAQ. CDR3 length: 15 amino acids. This CDR3 is CASSSKGRSNQPQHF. The CDR3 DNA reads as TGTGCCAGCAGCTCTAAGGGGAGAAGCAATCAGCCCCAGCATTTT.

This clonotype was seen more than once but under ten times. The chain uses TRBV4-1 and TRBJ2-7; 8 bases match TRBD2. Germline trimming cut 0 bases from V and 2 bases from J; bases unmatched to any gene: 6. The CDR3 covers 16 residues. Germline assignment: CDR1 MGHRA and CDR2 YSYEKL. CDR3 bases: TGCGCCAGCAGCCAAGATTTCAGCGGGGGCCCCTACGAGCAGTACTTC. It translates to CASSQDFSGGPYEQYF.

This chain connects TRBV11-2 to TRBJ1-2; unclear D gene. CDR3 length: 15 residues. The germline V and J ends were trimmed by 5 bases and 3 bases, with 16 bases remaining between them. The germline CDR1 and CDR2 sequences are SGHAT and FQNNGV. This CDR3 is CASSSVSVGYYGYTF. The DNA for the CDR3 is TGTGCCAGCAGCAGTGTCTCGGTGGGATACTATGGCTACACCTTC.

This clonotype was found many times. The rearrangement links TRBV29-1 to TRBJ2-7; the match to TRBD2 covers 9 bases. The junction had 13 bases not matched to a gene; V was cut back by 6 bases and J by 7 bases. Per the germline V gene, CDR1 is SQVTM and CDR2 is ANQGSEA. This CDR3 region has 14 residues. DNA of the CDR3: TGCAGCGTCACCGGGACTAGCCCGCCCCTGGAGCAGTACTTC. Translating it yields CSVTGTSPPLEQYF.

The chain recombines TRBV6-2 or TRBV6-3 with TRBJ2-1; D may be TRBD1 (5 bases). The CDR3 spans 11 residues. V dropped 5 bases and J dropped 6 bases, with 5 bases sitting between them. The V gene's germline CDR1 is MNHEY and CDR2 SVGEGT. The CDR3 protein is CASSDSNEQFF. DNA for the CDR3: TGTGCCAGCAGTGACAGCAATGAGCAGTTCTTC.

A few counts support this clonotype. One end of the junction does not line up with germline, which may come from a read error. The V gene is TRBV19, the J gene TRBJ1-4; a possible D gene is TRBD1 (5 bases). The CDR3 totals 14 residues. The germline gives CDR1 LNHDA, CDR2 SQIVND (reference sequence). In DNA, the CDR3 is TGTGCCAGTAGTATAGGCCCTTCGACAGTGGACCGGCGTTTT. It translates to CASSIGPSTVDRRF.

Only a few counts were recorded for this clonotype. This sequence joins TRBV12-3 or TRBV12-4 and TRBJ2-3; 9 bases are a match to TRBD1. Unmatched junction bases numbered 5, after V lost 6 bases and J lost 4 bases. The CDR3 runs to 14 residues. The CDR3 spells CASRWTGDADTQYF. CDR3 nucleotides: TGTGCCAGCAGATGGACAGGGGATGCAGATACGCAGTATTTT.

Ten or more counts support this clonotype. The rearrangement links TRBV5-6 to TRBJ2-3; D is perhaps TRBD2 (5 bases). CDR3 length: 15 residues. V shed 4 bases and J shed 0 bases, with 12 bases lying between them. Germline CDR1 SGHDT, CDR2 YYEEEE. This CDR3 is CASSPTGSSTDTQYF. In DNA form, the CDR3 reads TGTGCCAGCAGCCCCACGGGGTCTAGCACAGATACGCAGTATTTT.

The V and J genes are TRBV4-1 and TRBJ2-3; D not certain. The CDR3 contains 14 residues. Germline-derived CDR1 and CDR2 are MGHRA and YSYEKL. Deletions cut 0 bases from V and 0 bases from J, with 4 bases between. The CDR3 region is CASSQDSSTDTQYF. The CDR3 region has the DNA TGCGCCAGCAGCCAAGATTCAAGCACAGATACGCAGTATTTT.

The chain has TRBV6-2 or TRBV6-3 and TRBJ2-7; no definite D call. Trimming left V 0 bases short and J 3 bases short, with 15 bases between. The CDR3 consists of 16 residues. CDR1 is MNHEY, CDR2 SVGEGT, per germline. CDR3 protein: CASSYSMTRTIYEQYF. Written as DNA, the CDR3 is TGTGCCAGCAGTTACTCTATGACACGAACTATCTACGAGCAGTACTTC.

This clonotype was counted between two and nine times. This chain links TRBV20-1 with TRBJ2-7; a weak D match, TRBD2 (5 bases). Per the germline V gene, CDR1 is DFQATT and CDR2 is SNEGSKA (reference sequence). With 6 bases removed from V and 0 bases from J, the gap between germline ends came to 18 bases. The CDR3 totals 15 residues. In nucleotides, the CDR3 is TGCAGTGCCTCGAACCCAACGGCGGGCTCCTACGAGCAGTACTTC. It specifies CSASNPTAGSYEQYF.

This clonotype was observed a few times. V is TRBV10-3 and J is TRBJ2-3; 7 positions match TRBD2. Germline CDR1 reads ENHRY; CDR2 reads SYGVKD. The ends lost 2 bases at V and 7 bases at J; junction bases unmatched: 9. The length of the CDR3 is 15 residues. The CDR3 DNA is TGTGCCATCAGTGAGCCTAGCGGAAGCGGGAATACGCAGTATTTT. It translates to CAISEPSGSGNTQYF.

This clonotype occurred a few times. The chain joins TRBV25-1 to TRBJ1-3; D possibly corresponds to TRBD1 (5 bases). Deletions cut 2 bases from V and 0 bases from J, with 14 bases between. Germline CDR1 is MGHDK and CDR2 is SYGVNS. The CDR3 sequence is 17 residues long. CDR3 region: CASSEQGAPLSGNTIYF. The CDR3 DNA reads as TGTGCCAGCAGTGAACAGGGAGCCCCCCTCTCTGGAAACACCATATATTTT.

This clonotype was observed a few times. This sequence joins TRBV28 and TRBJ1-2; perhaps TRBD1 as D (5 bases). This CDR3 has 16 amino acids. Germline V gives CDR1 MDHEN, CDR2 SYDVKM. V lost 1 base, J lost 2 bases, and 14 bases lay in between. CDR3 sequence (DNA): TGTGCCAGCAGTTTATTTATGGCAGGGAAGAACTATGGCTACACCTTC. Its protein is CASSLFMAGKNYGYTF.